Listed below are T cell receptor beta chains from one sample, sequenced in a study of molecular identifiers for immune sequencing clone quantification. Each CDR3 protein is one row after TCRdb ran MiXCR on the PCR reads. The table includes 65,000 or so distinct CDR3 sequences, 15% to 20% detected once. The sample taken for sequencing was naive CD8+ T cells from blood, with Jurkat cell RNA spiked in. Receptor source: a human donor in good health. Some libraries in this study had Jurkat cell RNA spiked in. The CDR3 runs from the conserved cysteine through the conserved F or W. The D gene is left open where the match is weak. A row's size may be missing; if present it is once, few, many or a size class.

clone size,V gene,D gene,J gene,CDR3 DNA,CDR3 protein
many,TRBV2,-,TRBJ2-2,TGTGCCAGCAACTTGGACAGTCTAAACACCGGGGAGCTGTTTTTT,CASNLDSLNTGELFF
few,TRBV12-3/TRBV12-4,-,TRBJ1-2,TGTGCCAGCAGTTATGGGAATAACTATGGCTACACCTTC,CASSYGNNYGYTF
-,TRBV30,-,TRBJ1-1,TGTGCCTGGAGTCGGACTGAAGCTTTCTTT,CAWSRTEAFF
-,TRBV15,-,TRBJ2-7,TGTGCCACCAGCAGAGGTAACCAAGCCTACGAGCAGTACTTC,CATSRGNQAYEQYF
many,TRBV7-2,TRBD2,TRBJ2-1,TGTGCCAGCAGCGCATATTCCCTAGCGGAGTATGAGCAGTTCTTC,CASSAYSLAEYEQFF
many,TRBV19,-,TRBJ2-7,TGTGCCAGTAGTATAGTTAAGTTAGGGAGCTCCTACGAGCAGTACTTC,CASSIVKLGSSYEQYF
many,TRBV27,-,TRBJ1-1,TGTGCCAGCAGTTTATCGCTGGGAATGAACACTGAAGCTTTCTTT,CASSLSLGMNTEAFF
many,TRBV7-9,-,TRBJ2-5,TGTGCCAGCAGCTTATCCGGCGGAGGGATCCAAGAGACCCAGTACTTC,CASSLSGGGIQETQYF
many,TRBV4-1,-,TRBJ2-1,TGCGCCAGCAGCCAAGGCGTGGGAGTATACAATGAGCAGTTCTTC,CASSQGVGVYNEQFF
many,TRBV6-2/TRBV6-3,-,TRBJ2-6,TGTGCCAGCAGTGTGGTCTCTGGGGCCAACGTCCTGACTTTC,CASSVVSGANVLTF
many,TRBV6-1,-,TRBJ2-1,TGTGCCAGCAGTGATTCCGGGACAAATGAGCAGTTCTTC,CASSDSGTNEQFF
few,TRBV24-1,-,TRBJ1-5,TGTGCCACCCCCCGAGCCTTGGACTCCCTTCGTTACAATCAGCCCCAGCATTTT,CATPRALDSLRYNQPQHF
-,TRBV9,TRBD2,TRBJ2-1,TGTGCCAGCAGCTCTAGCGGGATATACAATGAGCAGTTCTTC,CASSSSGIYNEQFF
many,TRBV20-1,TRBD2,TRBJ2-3,TGCAGTGCCATTGGGGAGAGCGGGGGAGATACGCAGTATTTT,CSAIGESGGDTQYF
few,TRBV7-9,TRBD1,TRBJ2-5,TGTGCCAGCAGCGCACAGGGGAACCAAGAGACCCAGTACTTC,CASSAQGNQETQYF
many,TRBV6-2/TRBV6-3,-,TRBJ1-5,TGTGCCAGTCAGGACGGAAAATATAGCAATCAGCCCCAGCATTTT,CASQDGKYSNQPQHF
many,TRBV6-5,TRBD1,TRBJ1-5,TGTGCCAGCTCGCCGGGACAGGGGATCTGGAGCAATCAGCCCCAGCATTTT,CASSPGQGIWSNQPQHF
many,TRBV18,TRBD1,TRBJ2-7,TGTGCCAGCTCACCAACGACAGGGAATAATTTCTACGAGCAGTACTTC,CASSPTTGNNFYEQYF
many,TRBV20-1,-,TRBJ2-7,TGCAGTGGAATCCCCCCGGGGACACCGTCTCGGGAGCAGTACTTC,CSGIPPGTPSREQYF
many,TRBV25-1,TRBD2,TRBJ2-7,TGTGCCAGCTCTGATCAGACTAGCGGGAGGACCCACGAGCAGTACTTC,CASSDQTSGRTHEQYF
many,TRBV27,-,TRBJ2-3,TGTGCCAGCAGAGACCAAGCCGCAGGAGGTACAGATACGCAGTATTTT,CASRDQAAGGTDTQYF
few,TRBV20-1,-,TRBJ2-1,TGCAGTGCTAGGAACAGCGGAAGCTCCTACAATGAGCAGTTCTTC,CSARNSGSSYNEQFF
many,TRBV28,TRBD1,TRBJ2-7,TGTGCCAGCAGTCCATGGACAGGGTCCAACGAGCAGTACTTC,CASSPWTGSNEQYF
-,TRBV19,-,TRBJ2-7,TGTGCCAGTAGTCCCTGGAGGTCCGACGAGCAGTACTTC,CASSPWRSDEQYF
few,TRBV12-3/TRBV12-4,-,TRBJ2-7,TGTGCCAGCACCCCGGGGGTTCTCTACGAGCAGTACTTC,CASTPGVLYEQYF
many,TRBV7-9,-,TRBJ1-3,TGTGCCAGCAACAAGGACAGAACTGGAAACACCATATATTTT,CASNKDRTGNTIYF
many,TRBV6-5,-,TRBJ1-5,TGTGCCAGCAGTCCACAGGGCATTAGCAATCAGCCCCAGCATTTT,CASSPQGISNQPQHF
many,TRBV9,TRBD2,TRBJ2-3,TGTGCCAGCAGCGTGTTCGGGACTAGCGGCACAGATACGCAGTATTTT,CASSVFGTSGTDTQYF
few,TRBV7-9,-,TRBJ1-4,TGTGCCAGCAGCTTATACTCTAATGAAAAACTGTTTTTT,CASSLYSNEKLFF
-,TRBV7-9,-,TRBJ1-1,TGTGCCAGCAGCGCTACGATGAACACTGAAGCTTTCTTT,CASSATMNTEAFF